Below, 14 T cell receptor beta chains from the same sample are listed, as sequenced in a study of identical twins. Each CDR3 protein is one row after TCRdb ran MiXCR on the 5' RACE reads. The sample lists under 300,000 distinct CDR3 sequences; approximately 8.3% were seen once. Another study also made use of these data, one on yellow fever vaccine responses in identical twins.

Sequenced: CD8+ T cells sorted from blood. The receptors were sampled from a woman younger than 35 in good health.

This chain links TRBV12-3 or TRBV12-4 with TRBJ2-5; 7 bases fit TRBD1. This CDR3 contains 14 residues. The V segment lost 4 bases and the J segment 2 bases; nucleotides outside the gene matches: 4. This chain's CDR3 is CASSSPTGQETQYF. The DNA for the CDR3 is TGTGCCAGCAGTTCACCGACAGGGCAAGAGACCCAGTACTTC.

This chain uses TRBV12-3 or TRBV12-4 with TRBJ1-1; D possibly corresponds to TRBD1 (5 bases). Between the trimmed V and J ends, which lost 7 bases and 2 bases, there was a span of 11 bases. This CDR3 is 13 amino acids long. The CDR3 DNA follows: TGTGCCAGCACCGTGGGGCGAAACACTGAAGCTTTCTTT. Translated: CASTVGRNTEAFF.

The sample holds a few counts of this clonotype. The rearrangement uses TRBV29-1 and TRBJ1-1; D gene ambiguous. The length of the CDR3 is 11 residues. The V end was cut by 7 bases, the J end by 3 bases, with 9 bases between. The germline V gene encodes CDR1 SQVTM and CDR2 ANQGSEA. The CDR3 spells CSAAEYTEAFF. The CDR3 nucleotides are TGCAGCGCCGCAGAGTACACTGAAGCTTTCTTT.

This clonotype was seen many times. CDR3 sequence reads: CASSFSKTGVMLNEQFF. The CDR3 region has the DNA TGTGCCAGCAGTTTCTCCAAGACAGGGGTGATGTTGAATGAGCAGTTCTTC. V usage is TRBV27 and J usage is TRBJ2-1; 8 bases map to TRBD1. V dropped 3 bases and J dropped 7; count of bases not matched to a gene: 14. CDR3 length: 17 residues. CDR1 and CDR2 from the germline V gene are MNHEY and SMNVEV (reference sequence).

This clonotype is medium-sized (0.01 to 0.1%) by share. This chain joins TRBV6-2 or TRBV6-3 and TRBJ2-1; 10 bases align to TRBD2. Germline trimming cut 5 bases from V and 4 bases from J; bases unmatched to any gene: 5. Germline V gives CDR1 MNHEY, CDR2 SVGEGT. The CDR3 has 15 amino acids. The CDR3 loop reads CASSTAAGGYNEQFF. CDR3 sequence (DNA): TGTGCCAGCAGTACAGCAGCGGGAGGGTACAATGAGCAGTTCTTC.

This clonotype was observed many times. The chain combines TRBV12-3 or TRBV12-4 with TRBJ2-1; 9 nucleotides line up with TRBD1. The CDR3 consists of 14 residues. Trimming removed 3 bases from V and 4 bases from J; junction bases left unmatched: 1. The CDR3 region is CASSLGQGYNEQFF. The CDR3 region has the DNA TGTGCCAGCAGTTTGGGACAGGGTTACAATGAGCAGTTCTTC.

A few counts support this clonotype. This chain joins TRBV6-1 and TRBJ1-1; unclear D gene. The V end was cut by 5 bases, the J end by 3 bases, with 13 bases between. This CDR3 is 14 amino acids long. Per the germline V gene, CDR1 is MNHNS and CDR2 is SASEGT. CDR3 sequence: CASSRRWEDTEAFF. CDR3 coding DNA: TGTGCCAGCAGTAGACGTTGGGAGGACACTGAAGCTTTCTTT.

This clonotype was found many times. This sequence joins TRBV4-3 and TRBJ2-2; 9 bases align to TRBD2. The CDR3 is made up of 16 amino acids. With 0 bases clipped from V and 4 bases from J, the junction kept 3 bases outside the gene matches. The germline V gene has CDR1 LGHNA and CDR2 YSLEER. CDR3 amino acids: CASSQDWREGTGELFF. CDR3 DNA sequence: TGCGCCAGCAGCCAAGATTGGCGGGAGGGCACCGGGGAGCTGTTTTTT.

This clonotype was counted a few times. The chain recombines TRBV7-2 with TRBJ2-1, with TRBD1 as a possible D gene (5 bases). From germline, CDR1 is SGHTA and CDR2 FQGNSA. The CDR3 loop spans 14 amino acids. Trimming took off 5 bases at V and 5 bases at J, with 13 bases between the two ends. CDR3 in amino acids: CASSPFMGHNEQFF. The DNA of the CDR3 is TGTGCCAGCAGCCCGTTTATGGGGCACAATGAGCAGTTCTTC.

The chain carries TRBV19 and TRBJ2-2, with D unclear. In germline, CDR1 is LNHDA, CDR2 SQIVND (reference sequence). The CDR3 runs 13 residues. The V and J ends lost 1 base and 5 bases respectively, with 5 bases between them. CDR3 in DNA: TGTGCCAGTAGTATAGTGGAAACCGGGGAGCTGTTTTTT. Encoded protein: CASSIVETGELFF.

This clonotype came up many times. The genes are TRBV24-1 and TRBJ2-5, with a tentative D call TRBD1 (6 bases). V lost 0 bases and J lost 5, with 27 bases in between. There are 20 residues in the CDR3. CDR1 KGHDR and CDR2 SFDVKD come from the germline V gene. The CDR3 DNA reads TGTGCCACCAGTGATTTGCCCTACGCCGGCAGGGGCCAAATAGAGGAGACCCAGTACTTC. This codes for CATSDLPYAGRGQIEETQYF.

This clonotype has only a few counts. The V and J genes are TRBV19 and TRBJ1-2; perhaps TRBD1 as D (6 bases). Trimming removed 6 bases at V and 4 bases at J, with 21 bases between. Germline CDR1 and CDR2: LNHDA and SQIVND (reference sequence). The CDR3 has 16 residues. CDR3 in DNA: TGTGCCAGTAGGCTACGGGACACAGGCGGGGGCTATGGCTACACCTTC. This translates into CASRLRDTGGGYGYTF.

This clonotype appeared many times. The rearrangement links TRBV29-1 to TRBJ2-7, with no clear D. The CDR3 consists of 12 residues. The germline CDR1 and CDR2 sequences are SQVTM and ANQGSEA. Between the trimmed V and J ends, which lost 4 bases and 3 bases, there was a span of 10 bases. The CDR3 nucleotides are TGCAGCGTTGGGTTCAGCGACTACGAGCAGTACTTC. Translated, it gives CSVGFSDYEQYF.

The CDR3 loop is CSATWDRGIEQFF. DNA of the CDR3: TGCAGCGCAACCTGGGACAGGGGGATTGAGCAGTTCTTC. The V and J genes are TRBV29-1 and TRBJ2-1; TRBD1 matches at 11 bases. The V segment lost 7 bases and the J segment 9 bases; nucleotides outside the gene matches: 8. Germline loops: CDR1 SQVTM, CDR2 ANQGSEA. CDR3 length: 13 amino acids.